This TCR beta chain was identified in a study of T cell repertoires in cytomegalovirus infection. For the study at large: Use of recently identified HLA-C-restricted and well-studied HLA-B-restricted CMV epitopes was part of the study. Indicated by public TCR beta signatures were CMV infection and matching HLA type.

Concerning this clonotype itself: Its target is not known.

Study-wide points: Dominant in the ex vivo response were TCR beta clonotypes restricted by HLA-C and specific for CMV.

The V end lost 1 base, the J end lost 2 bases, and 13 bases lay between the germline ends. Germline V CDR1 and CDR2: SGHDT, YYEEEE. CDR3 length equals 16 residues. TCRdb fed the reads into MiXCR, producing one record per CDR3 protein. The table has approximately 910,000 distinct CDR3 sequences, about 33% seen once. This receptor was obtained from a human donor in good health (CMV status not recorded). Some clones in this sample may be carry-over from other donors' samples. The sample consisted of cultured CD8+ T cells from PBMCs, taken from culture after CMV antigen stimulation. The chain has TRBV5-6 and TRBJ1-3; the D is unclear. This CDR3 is CASSLRRIPTGNTIYF. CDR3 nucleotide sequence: TGTGCCAGCAGCTTGAGGAGGATACCGACTGGAAACACCATATATTTT.